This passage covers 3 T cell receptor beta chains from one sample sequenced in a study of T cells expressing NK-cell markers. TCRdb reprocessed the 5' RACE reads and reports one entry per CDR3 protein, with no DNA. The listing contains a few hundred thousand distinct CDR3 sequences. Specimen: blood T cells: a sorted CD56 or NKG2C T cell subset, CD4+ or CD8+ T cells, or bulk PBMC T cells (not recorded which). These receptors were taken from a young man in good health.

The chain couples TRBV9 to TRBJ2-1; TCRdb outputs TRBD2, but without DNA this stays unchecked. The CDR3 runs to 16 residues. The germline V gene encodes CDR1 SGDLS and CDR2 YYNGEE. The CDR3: CASSVALAGGLNEQFF.

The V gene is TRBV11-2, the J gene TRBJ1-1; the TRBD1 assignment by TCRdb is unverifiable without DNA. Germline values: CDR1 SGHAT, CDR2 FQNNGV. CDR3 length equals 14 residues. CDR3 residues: CASSFDRVNTEAFF.

This chain's CDR3 is CASRGLGKNTGELFF. The V and J genes are TRBV6-5 and TRBJ2-2; TCRdb's assignment of TRBD2 cannot be checked, as there is no DNA. CDR3 size: 15 residues. The germline V gene has CDR1 MNHEY and CDR2 SVGAGI.